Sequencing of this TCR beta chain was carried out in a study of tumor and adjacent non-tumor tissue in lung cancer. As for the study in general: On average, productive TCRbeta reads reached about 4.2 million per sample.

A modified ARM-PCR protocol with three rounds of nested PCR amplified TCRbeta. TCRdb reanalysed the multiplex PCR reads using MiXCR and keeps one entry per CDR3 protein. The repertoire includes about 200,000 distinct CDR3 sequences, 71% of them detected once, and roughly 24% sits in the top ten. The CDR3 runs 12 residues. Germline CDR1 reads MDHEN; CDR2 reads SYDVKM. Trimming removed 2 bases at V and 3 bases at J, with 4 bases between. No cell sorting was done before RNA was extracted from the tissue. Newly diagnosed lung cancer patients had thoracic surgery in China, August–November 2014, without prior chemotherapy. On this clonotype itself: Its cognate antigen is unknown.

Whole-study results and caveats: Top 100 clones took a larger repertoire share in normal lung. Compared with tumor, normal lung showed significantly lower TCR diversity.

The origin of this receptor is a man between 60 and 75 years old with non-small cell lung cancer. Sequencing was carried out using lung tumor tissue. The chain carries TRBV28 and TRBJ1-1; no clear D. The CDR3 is CASSLMHTEAFF. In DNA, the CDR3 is TGTGCCAGCAGTTTAATGCACACTGAAGCTTTCTTT.